Below, 21 T cell receptor beta chains from the same sample are listed, as sequenced in a study of blood T cell repertoires in COVID-19. The data were produced by immunoSEQ multiplex PCR, yet TCRdb's version contains in-frame clones alone and is incomplete. Of around 300,000 clones detected, 89% appear once; the ten largest clones hold 1.5% to 2%. Sample: PBMCs or T cells enriched from blood (not recorded which). Source of these receptors: a woman between 55 and 75 years old who had recovered from COVID-19.

V and J are TRBV30 and TRBJ1-5; the D is unclear. V lost 0 bases to trimming and J lost 5 bases, with 8 bases between them. CDR1 is GTSNPN, CDR2 SVGIG, per germline (reference sequence). The length of the CDR3 is 13 residues. The CDR3 coding sequence is TGTGCCTGGAGTGTACAGATCGATCAGCCCCAGCATTTT. Its translation is CAWSVQIDQPQHF.

The chain uses TRBV15 and TRBJ1-2; TRBD1 is a possible D gene (5 bases). Germline loops: CDR1 LNHNV, CDR2 YYDKDF (reference sequence). Trimming shortened V by 0 bases and J by 4 bases, and 12 bases separated the two germline ends. The CDR3 sequence is 15 residues long. CDR3 DNA sequence: TGTGCCACCAGCAGAGATCGGGGGGGGACCTATGGCTACACCTTC. Translated: CATSRDRGGTYGYTF.

This clone was recorded only once. The gene calls are TRBV19 and TRBJ1-2, with a tentative D call TRBD1 (6 bases). The germline V gene has CDR1 LNHDA and CDR2 SQIVND (reference sequence). The germline V and J ends were trimmed by 6 bases and 4 bases, with 18 bases remaining between them. The CDR3 contains 15 residues. CDR3 sequence reads: CASSNTGQGTYGYTF. DNA of the CDR3: TGTGCCAGTAGCAATACAGGGCAAGGAACCTATGGCTACACCTTC.

J is TRBJ1-3 and V is TRBV5-1, with D uncertain. V was shortened by 1 base and J by 4 bases, with 15 bases between the two germline ends. This CDR3 contains 16 residues. Looked up from germline, CDR1 is SGHRS and CDR2 is YFSETQ. The CDR3, as DNA: TGCGCCAGCAGCTTGAGCAACCCCGGGATAGGAAACACCATATATTTT. This codes for CASSLSNPGIGNTIYF.

The rearrangement links TRBV6-5 to TRBJ2-7, with TRBD2 identical over 10 bases. Germline V gene lookup returns CDR1 MNHEY and CDR2 SVGAGI. This CDR3 is built from 14 residues. V trimming: 6 bases; J trimming: 2 bases; junction bases outside the gene matches: 4. The CDR3 bases are TGTGCCAGCAGACCCACTAGCGGGGCCTACGAGCAGTACTTC. Its protein product is CASRPTSGAYEQYF.

The gene calls are TRBV19 and TRBJ2-1, with a weak D call TRBD2 (6 bases). In germline, CDR1 is LNHDA, CDR2 SQIVND (reference sequence). This CDR3 has 14 amino acids. V gave up 7 bases and J gave up 8 bases, with 18 bases separating them. The CDR3 sequence: CASTAIGSVDEQFF. The CDR3 DNA follows: TGTGCCAGTACTGCTATCGGGAGTGTCGATGAGCAGTTCTTC.

CDR3 sequence reads: CASRPQSNSPLHF. In DNA form, the CDR3 reads TGTGCCAGCCGCCCCCAGTCAAATTCACCCCTCCACTTT. J is TRBJ1-6 and V is TRBV2, with no clear D. Germline V gives CDR1 SNHLY, CDR2 FYNNEI. V shed 8 bases and J shed 7 bases, with 12 bases lying between them. The CDR3 sequence is 13 residues long.

The rearrangement joins TRBV7-8 to TRBJ2-3; D unresolved. Per the germline V gene, CDR1 is SGHVS and CDR2 is FQNEAQ. The CDR3 consists of 13 residues. V was cut by 4 bases and J by 4 bases, with 9 bases left in between. CDR3 residues: CASSSRSADTQYF. For the CDR3, the DNA is TGTGCCAGCAGCTCCCGAAGCGCAGATACGCAGTATTTT.

This clone has a handful of counts. The gene calls are TRBV10-3 and TRBJ2-1; 7 bases are shared with TRBD2. Germline trimming cut 1 base from V and 5 bases from J; bases unmatched to any gene: 5. The CDR3 spans 15 residues. CDR1 and CDR2 from the germline V gene are ENHRY and SYGVKD. CDR3: CAISEFGGIDNEQFF. The DNA for the CDR3 is TGTGCCATCAGTGAGTTCGGGGGGATTGACAATGAGCAGTTCTTC.

The chain has TRBV28 and TRBJ2-1; TRBD2 agrees at 9 bases. The germline V gene has CDR1 MDHEN and CDR2 SYDVKM. The CDR3 totals 15 residues. V lost 5 bases, J lost 6 bases, and 8 bases stayed unmatched. The CDR3 loop is CASSQALAGSNEQFF. The DNA for the CDR3 is TGTGCCAGCAGTCAGGCCCTAGCGGGGAGCAATGAGCAGTTCTTC.

The V and J genes are TRBV28 and TRBJ2-3, with TRBD2 as a possible D gene (5 bases). Trimming shortened V by 5 bases and J by 2 bases, and 8 bases separated the two germline ends. This CDR3 has 13 amino acids. CDR1 and CDR2 from the germline V gene are MDHEN and SYDVKM. The CDR3: CASSSGPTDTQYF. The CDR3 DNA follows: TGTGCCAGCAGTAGCGGACCCACAGATACGCAGTATTTT.

The CDR3 DNA follows: TGCAGCGTTAAGGACAGCCCTCGTGGCTACACCTTC. Translation: CSVKDSPRGYTF. The rearrangement joins TRBV29-1 to TRBJ1-2; maybe TRBD1 (6 bases). CDR1 is SQVTM, CDR2 ANQGSEA, per germline. V dropped 5 bases and J dropped 7 bases, with 14 bases sitting between them. CDR3 length: 12 amino acids.

This chain joins TRBV18 and TRBJ1-5, with 7 nucleotides matching TRBD1. Unmatched junction bases numbered 7, after V lost 2 bases and J lost 6 bases. Germline CDR1 KGHSH, CDR2 LQKENI. The CDR3 length is 15 residues. The CDR3 spells CASSPGGRGPQPQHF. The CDR3 DNA reads as TGTGCCAGCTCACCAGGCGGGAGGGGGCCTCAGCCCCAGCATTTT.

The rearrangement joins TRBV10-1 to TRBJ2-3, with 10 bases aligning to TRBD2. CDR1 is WNHNN and CDR2 is SYGVQD in the germline V gene (reference sequence). The CDR3 consists of 16 residues. J lost 6 bases, V lost 0 bases, and 6 bases had no gene match. The CDR3 reads CASSESPAGGPDTQYF. The CDR3 DNA sequence: TGCGCCAGCAGTGAGTCCCCAGCGGGAGGGCCGGATACGCAGTATTTT.

This clone has more than one count but fewer than ten. The genes are TRBV4-1 and TRBJ1-2, with D tentatively TRBD1 (6 bases). The germline gives CDR1 MGHRA, CDR2 YSYEKL. The CDR3 has 16 residues. V lost 1 base, J lost 4 bases, and 16 bases lay in between. CDR3 sequence (DNA): TGCGCCAGCAGCCAAGGGGGGGGCGATGGCGGCTATGGCTACACCTTC. The encoded protein is CASSQGGGDGGYGYTF.

The CDR3 loop is CASIGQGAREQYF. The CDR3 coding sequence is TGTGCCAGCATTGGACAGGGGGCCCGCGAGCAGTACTTC. J is TRBJ2-7 and V is TRBV2; 11 bases match TRBD1. The CDR3 loop spans 13 amino acids. In germline, CDR1 is SNHLY, CDR2 FYNNEI. V lost 7 bases, J lost 6 bases, and 5 bases stayed unmatched.

The gene calls are TRBV7-9 and TRBJ2-3; D remains unclear. The CDR3 has 14 residues. Trimming took 11 bases from V and 0 from J, leaving 15 bases between them. CDR1 SEHNR and CDR2 FQNEAQ come from the germline V gene (reference sequence). CDR3 loop: CAGHSALSTDTQYF. CDR3 in DNA: TGTGCCGGCCACAGTGCCCTAAGCACAGATACGCAGTATTTT.

V usage is TRBV5-1 and J usage is TRBJ2-1; TRBD2 agrees at 10 bases. This CDR3 is 15 amino acids long. V was pared by 1 base and J by 6 bases, with 4 bases of the junction left unmatched. Per germline, CDR1 SGHRS and CDR2 YFSETQ. The DNA for the CDR3 is TGCGCCAGCAGCTTGCAGCCTAGCGGGAGCAATGAGCAGTTCTTC. It specifies CASSLQPSGSNEQFF.

The rearrangement links TRBV9 to TRBJ2-1; D gene ambiguous. V was shortened by 6 bases and J by 0 bases, with 13 bases between the two germline ends. The germline V gene has CDR1 SGDLS and CDR2 YYNGEE. The CDR3 covers 15 residues. The chain's CDR3 is CASTQTSSSYNEQFF. The CDR3, as DNA: TGTGCCAGCACCCAAACCTCGAGCTCCTACAATGAGCAGTTCTTC.

J is TRBJ2-5 and V is TRBV15; D call uncertain. The CDR3 covers 13 residues. Germline values: CDR1 LNHNV, CDR2 YYDKDF (reference sequence). Deletions cut 4 bases from V and 4 bases from J, with 10 bases between. The CDR3 here is CATSTAGGETQYF. DNA of the CDR3: TGTGCCACCAGCACTGCCGGCGGAGAGACCCAGTACTTC.

This clone was found once. The chain carries TRBV5-4 and TRBJ1-2, with a tentative D call TRBD1 (5 bases). The CDR3 sequence is 13 residues long. Germline loops: CDR1 SGHNT, CDR2 YYREEE (reference sequence). V was clipped by 0 bases and J by 2 bases, with 5 bases between them. CDR3 in DNA: TGTGCCAGCAGCTTGGCAGGGAACTATGGCTACACCTTC. It yields the protein CASSLAGNYGYTF.